A selection of T cell receptor beta chains follows, all from one sample in a study of shared clonotypes between healthy human individuals. Measured with immunoSEQ multiplex PCR; TCRdb has only the in-frame clones, and not every one. Of millions of clones detected, approximately 94% appear once; the ten largest clones hold about 1.1%. Specimen: naive CD8+ T cells sorted from blood. These receptors were taken from a man younger than 35 in good health. CDR3s include the opening cysteine and the closing phenylalanine or tryptophan. A D gene is named only where the DNA matches it firmly. Not all rows give a size; the values are once, few, many and, for expanded clones, a class.

V: TRBV19
J: TRBJ1-1
D: -
size: -
DNA: TGTGCCAGTAGTCCTACACAGATTCCGAACACTGAAGCTTTCTTT
CDR3: CASSPTQIPNTEAFF

V: TRBV4-1
J: TRBJ1-6
D: TRBD1
size: -
DNA: TGCGCCAGCAGCCAAGGGGAGGGACAGGTAAATTCACCCCTCCACTTT
CDR3: CASSQGEGQVNSPLHF

V: TRBV9
J: TRBJ2-7
D: TRBD2
size: -
DNA: TGTGCCAGCAGCGTAGGAGTAGCGGGGGTTGAGCAGTACTTC
CDR3: CASSVGVAGVEQYF

V: TRBV13
J: TRBJ1-2
D: -
size: few
DNA: TGTGCCAGCCCGGGCGATGGCTACACCTTC
CDR3: CASPGDGYTF

V: TRBV2
J: TRBJ1-5
D: -
size: once
DNA: TGTGCCAGCAGTGAAGGTCAGGGGACTCAGCCCCAGCATTTT
CDR3: CASSEGQGTQPQHF

V: TRBV6-1
J: TRBJ1-2
D: -
size: -
DNA: TGTGCCAGCAGTGATGCGACGTATGAGGGCGGCTACACCTTC
CDR3: CASSDATYEGGYTF

V: TRBV28
J: TRBJ2-1
D: -
size: -
DNA: TGTGCCAGCAGTACACCCAAGGAGGGCGGGTACAATGAGCAGTTCTTC
CDR3: CASSTPKEGGYNEQFF

V: TRBV4-1
J: TRBJ2-2
D: -
size: -
DNA: TGCGCCAGCAGCCAATTTGTGGGAGATGCCGGGGAGCTGTTTTTT
CDR3: CASSQFVGDAGELFF

V: TRBV4-1
J: TRBJ2-7
D: -
size: once
DNA: TGCGCCAGCAGCCACCTTGGAGGGCACTACGAGCAGTACTTC
CDR3: CASSHLGGHYEQYF

V: TRBV5-1
J: TRBJ1-4
D: -
size: -
DNA: TGCGCCAGCAGCTTGGAGGACGCGTTGAAAGAAAAACTGTTTTTT
CDR3: CASSLEDALKEKLFF

V: TRBV27
J: TRBJ2-1
D: -
size: -
DNA: TGTGCCAGCAGTGGAACCCTTCGGGATGAACCACACACGGATAAGCAGTTCTTC
CDR3: CASSGTLRDEPHTDKQFF